This T cell receptor beta chain was profiled in a study of cytomegalovirus exposure and HLA in healthy donors. With 60 Vbeta and 13 Jbeta primers, the PCR was carried out. Produced via immunoSEQ multiplex PCR; TCRdb's table is partial and in-frame only. The sample shows 180,000 or so clones, about four fifths of them seen only once. Germline assignment: CDR1 SQVTM and CDR2 ANQGSEA. J lost 4 bases, V lost 4 bases, and 6 bases had no gene match. The CDR3 extends over 14 amino acids. Overall study results and limits: Among the most significant clusters, several appeared linked to common viral pathogens in a later analysis.

Notes on this clone: The target antigen is unknown.

The sequence derives from a female donor in good health and CMV-seronegative. The chain joins TRBV29-1 to TRBJ2-1; 8 bases are shared with TRBD2. What was sequenced was PBMCs. CDR3 loop: CSVVRGGFYNEQFF. The CDR3 nucleotides are TGCAGCGTTGTACGGGGGGGGTTTTACAATGAGCAGTTCTTC.